These 8 T cell receptor beta chains were sequenced from one sample in a study of cytomegalovirus exposure and HLA in healthy donors. The PCR had 60 Vbeta and 13 Jbeta primers. The data were produced by immunoSEQ multiplex PCR, yet TCRdb's version contains in-frame clones alone and is incomplete. The sample has around 140,000 clones, and its top ten clones hold roughly 1.6%. Sequenced material: PBMCs. These receptors came from a woman aged 40 to 50 in good health and CMV-seronegative.

This chain uses TRBV6-1 with TRBJ1-4, with TRBD1 matching over 9 bases. The germline CDR1 and CDR2 sequences are MNHNS and SASEGT. After removal of 2 bases from V and 9 bases from J, the junction contained 7 bases not matched to a gene. The CDR3 length is 15 residues. The CDR3 region is CASSEPDRGRKKLFF. CDR3 nucleotides: TGTGCCAGCAGTGAACCGGACAGGGGTAGGAAAAAACTGTTTTTT.

In DNA form, the CDR3 reads TGTGCCAGCAGTTACGCGGGGGCCGGAAAACTGTTTTTT. Translated: CASSYAGAGKLFF. The chain links TRBV6-5 to TRBJ1-4, with a tentative D call TRBD1 (6 bases). V lost 2 bases and J 10 bases, leaving 11 bases between the germline ends. The CDR3 sequence is 13 residues long. Germline V gene data show CDR1 as MNHEY and CDR2 as SVGAGI.

The chain uses TRBV18 and TRBJ2-7; the match to TRBD1 covers 9 bases. The V segment lost 3 bases and the J segment 6 bases; nucleotides outside the gene matches: 9. Germline assignment: CDR1 KGHSH and CDR2 LQKENI. This CDR3 region has 15 residues. CDR3 sequence: CASSPGQGISGEQYV. CDR3 nucleotide sequence: TGTGCCAGCTCACCGGGACAGGGTATATCGGGCGAGCAGTACGTC.

The chain carries TRBV28 and TRBJ1-1; D remains unclear. Germline CDR1 MDHEN, CDR2 SYDVKM. The CDR3 is 17 amino acids. V gave up 2 bases and J gave up 0 bases, with 16 bases separating them. CDR3 DNA: TGTGCCAGCAGTTTAGTTCGGTTTCGGCGGTTGAACACTGAAGCTTTCTTT. Its translation is CASSLVRFRRLNTEAFF.

V is TRBV6-1 and J is TRBJ1-2; D is uncertain. The CDR3 covers 14 residues. Germline V gives CDR1 MNHNS, CDR2 SASEGT. V dropped 7 bases and J dropped 1 base, with 13 bases sitting between them. The CDR3 reads CASNPGGLNYGYTF. The CDR3 nucleotides read TGTGCCAGCAACCCCGGCGGCCTTAACTATGGCTACACCTTC.

This chain uses TRBV28 with TRBJ2-1; 8 bases line up with TRBD1. The germline gives CDR1 MDHEN, CDR2 SYDVKM. J was trimmed by 0 bases and V by 3 bases; bases with no gene match: 4. The CDR3 runs to 16 residues. The CDR3 region is CASSLVGQGSYNEQFF. The CDR3 nucleotides are TGTGCCAGCAGTTTGGTTGGACAGGGCTCCTACAATGAGCAGTTCTTC.

The chain couples TRBV7-2 to TRBJ2-7, with TRBD2 identical over 7 bases. The CDR3 has 14 amino acids. In germline, CDR1 is SGHTA, CDR2 FQGNSA. With 2 bases clipped from V and 7 bases from J, the junction kept 8 bases outside the gene matches. CDR3 sequence reads: CASSLTNGGSEQYV. The CDR3 DNA sequence: TGTGCCAGCAGCTTAACGAACGGGGGGTCGGAGCAGTACGTC.

The chain combines TRBV7-6 with TRBJ2-2, with TRBD2 matching over 10 bases. The germline gives CDR1 SGHVS, CDR2 FNYEAQ. CDR3 length equals 15 residues. The V gene end was trimmed by 5 bases and the J gene end by 6 bases; junction bases not matched to a gene: 6. CDR3 nucleotide sequence: TGTGCCAGCAGCCTTAGCGGGGGGCAGGCCGGGGAGCTGTTTTTT. This sequence encodes CASSLSGGQAGELFF. The full variable domain, rest sourced from reference TRBV7-6 and TRBJ2-2, is GAGVSQSPRYKVTKRGQDVALRCDPISGHVSLYWYRQALGQGPEFLTYFNYEAQQDKSGLPNDRFSAERPEGSISTLTIQRTEQRDSAMYRCASSLSGGQAGELFFGEGSRLTVL.